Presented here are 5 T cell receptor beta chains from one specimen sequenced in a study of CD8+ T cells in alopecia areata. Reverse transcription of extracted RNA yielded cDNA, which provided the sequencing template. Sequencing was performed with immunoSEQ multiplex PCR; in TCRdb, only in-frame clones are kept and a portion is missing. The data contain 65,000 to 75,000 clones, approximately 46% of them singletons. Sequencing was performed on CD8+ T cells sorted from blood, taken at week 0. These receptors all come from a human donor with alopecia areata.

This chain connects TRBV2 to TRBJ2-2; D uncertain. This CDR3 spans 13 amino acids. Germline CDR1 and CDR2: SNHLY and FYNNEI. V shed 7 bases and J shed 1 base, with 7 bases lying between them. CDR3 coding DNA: TGTGCCAGCACTGGGATGAACACCGGGGAGCTGTTTTTT. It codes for CASTGMNTGELFF.

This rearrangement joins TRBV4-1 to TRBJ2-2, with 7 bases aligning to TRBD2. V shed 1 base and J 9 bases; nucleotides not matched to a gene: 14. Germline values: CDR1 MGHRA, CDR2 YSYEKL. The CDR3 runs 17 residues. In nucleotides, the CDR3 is TGCGCCAGCAGCCAAGTAGCGGCGGGAGCTGGAACCAGGGAGCTGTTTTTT. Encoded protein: CASSQVAAGAGTRELFF.

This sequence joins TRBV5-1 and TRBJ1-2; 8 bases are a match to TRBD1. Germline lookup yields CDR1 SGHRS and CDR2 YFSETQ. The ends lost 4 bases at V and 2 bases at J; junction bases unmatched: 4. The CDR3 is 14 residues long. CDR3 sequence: CASSVGTGNYGYTF. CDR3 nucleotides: TGCGCCAGCAGCGTGGGGACAGGCAACTATGGCTACACCTTC.

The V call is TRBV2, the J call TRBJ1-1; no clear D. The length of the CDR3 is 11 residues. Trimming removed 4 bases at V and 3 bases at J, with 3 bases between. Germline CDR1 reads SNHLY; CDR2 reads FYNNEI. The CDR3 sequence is CASSVDTEAFF. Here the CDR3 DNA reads TGTGCCAGCAGTGTAGACACTGAAGCTTTCTTT.

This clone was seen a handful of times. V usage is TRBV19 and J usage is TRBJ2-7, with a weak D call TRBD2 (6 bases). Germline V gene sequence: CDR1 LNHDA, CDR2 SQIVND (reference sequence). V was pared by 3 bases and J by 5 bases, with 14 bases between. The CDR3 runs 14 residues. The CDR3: CASSIAWGENEQYF. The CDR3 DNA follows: TGTGCCAGTAGTATTGCCTGGGGGGAGAACGAGCAGTACTTC.